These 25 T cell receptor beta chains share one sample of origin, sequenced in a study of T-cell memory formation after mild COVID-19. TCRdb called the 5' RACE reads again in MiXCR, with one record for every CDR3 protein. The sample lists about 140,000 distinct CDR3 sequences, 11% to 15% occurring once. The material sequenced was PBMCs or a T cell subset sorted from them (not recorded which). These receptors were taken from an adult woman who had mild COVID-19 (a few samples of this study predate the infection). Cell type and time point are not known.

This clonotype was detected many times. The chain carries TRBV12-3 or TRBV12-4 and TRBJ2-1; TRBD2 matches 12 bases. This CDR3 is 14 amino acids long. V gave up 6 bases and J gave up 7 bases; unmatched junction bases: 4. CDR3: CASRLAGGQNEQFF. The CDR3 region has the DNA TGTGCCAGCAGACTAGCGGGAGGTCAAAATGAGCAGTTCTTC.

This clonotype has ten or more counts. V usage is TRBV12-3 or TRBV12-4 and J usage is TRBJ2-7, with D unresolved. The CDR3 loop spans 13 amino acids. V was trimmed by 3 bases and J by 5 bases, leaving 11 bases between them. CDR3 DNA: TGTGCCAGCAGTTTGTCCCGGGTGAACGAGCAGTACTTC. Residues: CASSLSRVNEQYF.

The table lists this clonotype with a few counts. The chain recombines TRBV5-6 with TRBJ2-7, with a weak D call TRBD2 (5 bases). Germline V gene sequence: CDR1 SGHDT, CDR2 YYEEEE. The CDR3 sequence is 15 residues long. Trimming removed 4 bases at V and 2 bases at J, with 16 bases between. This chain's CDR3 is CASSLRDGSPYEQYF. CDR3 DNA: TGTGCCAGCAGCCTCCGGGATGGGTCCCCCTACGAGCAGTACTTC.

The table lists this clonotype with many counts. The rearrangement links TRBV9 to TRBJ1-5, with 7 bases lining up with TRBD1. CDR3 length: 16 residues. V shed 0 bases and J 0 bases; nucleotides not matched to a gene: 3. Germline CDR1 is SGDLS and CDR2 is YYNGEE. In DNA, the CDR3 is TGTGCCAGCAGCGTAGGAGGGGGCAATAGCAATCAGCCCCAGCATTTT. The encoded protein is CASSVGGGNSNQPQHF.

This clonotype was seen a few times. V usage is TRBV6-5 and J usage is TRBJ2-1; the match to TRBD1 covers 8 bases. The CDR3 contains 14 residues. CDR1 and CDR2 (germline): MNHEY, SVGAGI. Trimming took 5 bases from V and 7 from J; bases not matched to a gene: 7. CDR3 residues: CASSRMDRENEQFF. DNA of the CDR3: TGTGCCAGCAGTCGAATGGACAGGGAAAATGAGCAGTTCTTC.

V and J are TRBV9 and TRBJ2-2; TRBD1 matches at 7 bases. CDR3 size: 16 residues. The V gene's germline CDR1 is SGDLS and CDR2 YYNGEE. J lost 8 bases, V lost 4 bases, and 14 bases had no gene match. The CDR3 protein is CASSFDRASRSGELFF. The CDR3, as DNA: TGTGCCAGCAGCTTCGACAGGGCCAGTCGGTCAGGGGAGCTGTTTTTT.

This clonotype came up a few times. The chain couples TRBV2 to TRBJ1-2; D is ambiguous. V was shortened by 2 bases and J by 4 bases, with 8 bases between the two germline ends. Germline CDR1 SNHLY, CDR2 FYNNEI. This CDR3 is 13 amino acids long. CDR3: CASSEHSSYGYTF. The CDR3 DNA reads TGTGCCAGCAGTGAACACAGCTCCTATGGCTACACCTTC.

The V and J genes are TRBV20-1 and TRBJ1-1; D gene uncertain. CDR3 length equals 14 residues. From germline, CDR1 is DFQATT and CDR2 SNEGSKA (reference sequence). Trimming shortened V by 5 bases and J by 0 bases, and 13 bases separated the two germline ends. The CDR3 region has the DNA TGCAGTGCTCAGTCCGTACCGATGAACACTGAAGCTTTCTTT. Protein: CSAQSVPMNTEAFF.

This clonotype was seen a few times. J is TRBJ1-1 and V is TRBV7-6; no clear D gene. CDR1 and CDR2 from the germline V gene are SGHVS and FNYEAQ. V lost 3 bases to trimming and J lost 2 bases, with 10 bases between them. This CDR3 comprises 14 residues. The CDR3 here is CASSLGVGNTEAFF. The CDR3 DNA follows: TGTGCCAGCAGCTTGGGAGTTGGAAACACTGAAGCTTTCTTT.

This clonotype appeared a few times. CDR3 amino acids: CASSLSPLVGGYTF. The CDR3 nucleotides read TGTGCCAGCAGTCTTTCCCCCCTTGTGGGTGGCTACACCTTC. The chain couples TRBV27 to TRBJ1-2, with no clear D. Per the germline V gene, CDR1 is MNHEY and CDR2 is SMNVEV (reference sequence). V lost 5 bases, J lost 7 bases, and 17 bases lay in between. This CDR3 contains 14 residues.

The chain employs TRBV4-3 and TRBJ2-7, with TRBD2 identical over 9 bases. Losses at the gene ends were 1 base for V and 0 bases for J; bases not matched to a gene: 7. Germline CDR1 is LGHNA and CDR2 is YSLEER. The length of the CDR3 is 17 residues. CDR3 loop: CASSQVVVSGSSYEQYF. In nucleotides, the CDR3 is TGCGCCAGCAGCCAAGTGGTGGTTAGCGGGAGCTCCTACGAGCAGTACTTC.

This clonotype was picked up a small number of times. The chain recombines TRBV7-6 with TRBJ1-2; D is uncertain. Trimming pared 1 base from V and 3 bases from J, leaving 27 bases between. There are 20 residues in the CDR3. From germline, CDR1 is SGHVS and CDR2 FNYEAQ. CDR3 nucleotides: TGTGCCAGCAGCTTAGTTGTTATGGATGGGGTCAGCGCCGATCACTATGGCTACACCTTC. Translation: CASSLVVMDGVSADHYGYTF.

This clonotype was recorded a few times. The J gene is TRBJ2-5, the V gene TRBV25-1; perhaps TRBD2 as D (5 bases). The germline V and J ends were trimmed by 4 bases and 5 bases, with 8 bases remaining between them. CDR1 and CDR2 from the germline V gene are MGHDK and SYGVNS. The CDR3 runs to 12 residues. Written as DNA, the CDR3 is TGTGCCAGCAGTGTGAGGGCTGAGACCCAGTACTTC. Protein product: CASSVRAETQYF.

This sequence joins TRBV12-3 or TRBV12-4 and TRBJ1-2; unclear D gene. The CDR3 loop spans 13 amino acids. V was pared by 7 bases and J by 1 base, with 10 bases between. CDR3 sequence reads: CASTYGSNYGYTF. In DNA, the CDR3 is TGTGCCAGCACCTACGGGAGTAACTATGGCTACACCTTC.

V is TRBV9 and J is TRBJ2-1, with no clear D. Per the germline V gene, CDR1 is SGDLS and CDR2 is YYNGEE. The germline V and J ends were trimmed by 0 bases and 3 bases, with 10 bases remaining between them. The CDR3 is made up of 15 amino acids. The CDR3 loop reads CASSVGGDLYNEQFF. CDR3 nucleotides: TGTGCCAGCAGCGTAGGTGGCGACCTCTACAATGAGCAGTTCTTC.

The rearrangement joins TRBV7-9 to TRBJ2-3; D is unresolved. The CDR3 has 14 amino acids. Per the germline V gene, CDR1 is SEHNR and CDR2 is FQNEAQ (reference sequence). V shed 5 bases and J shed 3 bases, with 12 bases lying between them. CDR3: CASSPSLLTDTQYF. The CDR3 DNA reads TGTGCCAGCAGCCCTTCCCTACTTACAGATACGCAGTATTTT.

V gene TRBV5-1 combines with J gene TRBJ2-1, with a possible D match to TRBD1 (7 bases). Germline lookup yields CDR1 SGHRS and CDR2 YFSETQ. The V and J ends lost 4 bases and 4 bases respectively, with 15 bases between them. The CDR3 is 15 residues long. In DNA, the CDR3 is TGCGCCAGCAGCCCTGAGACAGGGAGGTACAATGAGCAGTTCTTC. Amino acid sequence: CASSPETGRYNEQFF.

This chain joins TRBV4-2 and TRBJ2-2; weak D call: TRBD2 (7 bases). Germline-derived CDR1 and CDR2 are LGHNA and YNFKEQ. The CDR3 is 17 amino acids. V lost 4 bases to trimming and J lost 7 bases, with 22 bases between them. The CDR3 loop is CASSPFDGGRRGGELFF. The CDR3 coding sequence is TGTGCCAGCAGCCCCTTTGACGGGGGGCGCAGGGGCGGGGAGCTGTTTTTT.

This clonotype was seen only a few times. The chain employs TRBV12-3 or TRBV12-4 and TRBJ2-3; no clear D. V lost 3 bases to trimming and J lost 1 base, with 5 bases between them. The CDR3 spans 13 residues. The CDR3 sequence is CASSFTGTDTQYF. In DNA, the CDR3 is TGTGCCAGCAGTTTCACGGGCACAGATACGCAGTATTTT.

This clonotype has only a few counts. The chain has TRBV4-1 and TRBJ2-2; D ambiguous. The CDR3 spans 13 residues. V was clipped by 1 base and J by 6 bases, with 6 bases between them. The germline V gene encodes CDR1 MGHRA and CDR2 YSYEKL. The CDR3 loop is CASSQGVSGELFF. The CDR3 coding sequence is TGCGCCAGCAGCCAAGGGGTTTCCGGGGAGCTGTTTTTT.

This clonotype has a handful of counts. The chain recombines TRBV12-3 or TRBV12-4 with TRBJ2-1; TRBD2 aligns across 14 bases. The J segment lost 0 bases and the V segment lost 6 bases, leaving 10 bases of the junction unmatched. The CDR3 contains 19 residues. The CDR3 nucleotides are TGTGCCAGCAGCCCGCCGCGGACTAGCGGGAGGACCTCCTACAATGAGCAGTTCTTC. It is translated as CASSPPRTSGRTSYNEQFF.

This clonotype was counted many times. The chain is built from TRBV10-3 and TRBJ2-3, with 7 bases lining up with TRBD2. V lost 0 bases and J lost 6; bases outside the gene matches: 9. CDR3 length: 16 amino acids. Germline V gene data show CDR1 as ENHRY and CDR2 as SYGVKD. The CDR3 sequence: CAISESSAGETDTQYF. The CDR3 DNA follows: TGTGCCATCAGTGAGTCAAGCGCGGGGGAGACGGATACGCAGTATTTT.

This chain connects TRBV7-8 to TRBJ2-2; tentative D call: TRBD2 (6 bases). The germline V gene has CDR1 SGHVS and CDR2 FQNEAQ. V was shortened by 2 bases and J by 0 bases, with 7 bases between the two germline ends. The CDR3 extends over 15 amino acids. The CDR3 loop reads CASSLRLANTGELFF. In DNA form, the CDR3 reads TGTGCCAGCAGCTTAAGACTAGCGAACACCGGGGAGCTGTTTTTT.

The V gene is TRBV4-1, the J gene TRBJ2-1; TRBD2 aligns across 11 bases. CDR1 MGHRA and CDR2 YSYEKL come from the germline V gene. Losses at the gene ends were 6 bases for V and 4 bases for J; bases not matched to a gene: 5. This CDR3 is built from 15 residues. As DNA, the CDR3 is TGCGCCAGCAGAGGTAGCGGGGGGGCTTACAATGAGCAGTTCTTC. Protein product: CASRGSGGAYNEQFF.

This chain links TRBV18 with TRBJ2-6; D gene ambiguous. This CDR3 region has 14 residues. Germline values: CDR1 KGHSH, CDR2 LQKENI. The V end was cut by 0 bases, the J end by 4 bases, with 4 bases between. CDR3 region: CASSPPEGANVLTF. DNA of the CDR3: TGTGCCAGCTCACCACCGGAAGGGGCCAACGTCCTGACTTTC.